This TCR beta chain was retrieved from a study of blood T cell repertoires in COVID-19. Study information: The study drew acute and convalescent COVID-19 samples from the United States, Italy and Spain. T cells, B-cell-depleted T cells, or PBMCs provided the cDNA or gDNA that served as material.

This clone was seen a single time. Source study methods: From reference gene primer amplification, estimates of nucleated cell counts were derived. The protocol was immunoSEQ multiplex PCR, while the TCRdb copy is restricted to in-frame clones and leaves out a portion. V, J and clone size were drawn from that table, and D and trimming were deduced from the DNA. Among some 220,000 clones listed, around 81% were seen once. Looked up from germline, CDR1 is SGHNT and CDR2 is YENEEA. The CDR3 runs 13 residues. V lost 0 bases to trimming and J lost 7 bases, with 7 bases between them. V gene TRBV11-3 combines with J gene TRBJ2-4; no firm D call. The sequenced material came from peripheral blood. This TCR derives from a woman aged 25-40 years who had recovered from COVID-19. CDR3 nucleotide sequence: TGTGCCAGCAGCTTAGAGGCCGGGAACATTCAGTACTTC. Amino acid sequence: CASSLEAGNIQYF.